The 3 T cell receptor beta chains listed next were all sequenced from one sample in a study of breast tumors, draining lymph nodes, adjacent tissues. The lymph nodes were axillary draining lymph nodes from breast cancer patients. TCRdb re-derived calls from the multiplex PCR reads in MiXCR, one entry per CDR3 protein. The data contain tens of thousands of distinct CDR3 sequences, around 28% of them seen just once; the ten biggest clones take up roughly 8.1%. The sample consisted of axillary lymph node tissue. These receptors originate from a female donor with breast cancer. Some clones in this sample may be carry-over from other donors' samples.

Note on this clonotype: The junction departs from the called germline gene at one end, perhaps through a read error. V is TRBV6-1 and J is TRBJ2-5; TRBD2 might be the D (7 bases). Germline V gene sequence: CDR1 MNHNS, CDR2 SASEGT. This CDR3 contains 14 residues. Here the CDR3 DNA reads TGTGCCAGCAGACATGCGGGGGCTCAAGGGACCCAGTACTTC. This sequence encodes CASRHAGAQGTQYF.

Remarks on this clonotype: A much larger clone differs by one base, so this may be a read error. The genes are TRBV12-3 or TRBV12-4 and TRBJ1-5, with 9 bases identical to TRBD1. The CDR3 runs to 17 residues. Trimming at V came to 8 bases and at J to 0 bases, leaving 11 bases not matched to a gene. CDR3 DNA: TGTGCCAGCTCACCAGACAGGGGGGGGTATAGCAATCAGCCCCAGCATTTT. Amino acid sequence: CASSPDRGGYSNQPQHF.

This clonotype was seen ten or more times. This could be a read error, since a much larger clone is one nucleotide away. The V and J genes are TRBV7-9 and TRBJ1-2; D call uncertain. CDR3 length: 11 amino acids. Germline V gene sequence: CDR1 SEHNR, CDR2 FQNEAQ (reference sequence). The CDR3, as DNA: TGTGCCAGCAGCTTGAGGCAGATCTACGCCTTC. It translates to CASSLRQIYAF.